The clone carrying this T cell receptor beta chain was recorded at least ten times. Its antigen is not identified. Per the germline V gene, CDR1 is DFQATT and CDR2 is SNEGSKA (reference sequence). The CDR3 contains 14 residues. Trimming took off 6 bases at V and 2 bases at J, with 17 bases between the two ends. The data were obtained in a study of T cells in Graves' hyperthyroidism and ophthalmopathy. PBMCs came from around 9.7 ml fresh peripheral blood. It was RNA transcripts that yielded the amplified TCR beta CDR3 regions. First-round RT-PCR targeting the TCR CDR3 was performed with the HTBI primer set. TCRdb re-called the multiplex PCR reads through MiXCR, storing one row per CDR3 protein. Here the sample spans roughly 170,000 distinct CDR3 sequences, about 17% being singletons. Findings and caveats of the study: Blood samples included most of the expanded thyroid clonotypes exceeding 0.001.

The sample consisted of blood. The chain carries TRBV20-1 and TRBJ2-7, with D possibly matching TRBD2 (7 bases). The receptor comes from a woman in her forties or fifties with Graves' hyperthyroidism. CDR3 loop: CSAIEGGGAYEQYF. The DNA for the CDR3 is TGCAGTGCAATAGAGGGGGGAGGGGCCTACGAGCAGTACTTC.